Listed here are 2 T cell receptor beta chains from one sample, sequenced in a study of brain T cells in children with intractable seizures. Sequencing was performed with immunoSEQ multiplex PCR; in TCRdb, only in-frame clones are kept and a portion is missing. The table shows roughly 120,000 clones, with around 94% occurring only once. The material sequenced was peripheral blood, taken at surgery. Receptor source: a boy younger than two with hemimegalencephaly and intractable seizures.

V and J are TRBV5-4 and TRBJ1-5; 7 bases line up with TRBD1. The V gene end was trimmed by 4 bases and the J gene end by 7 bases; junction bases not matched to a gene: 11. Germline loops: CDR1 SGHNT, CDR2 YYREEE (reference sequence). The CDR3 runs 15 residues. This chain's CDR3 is CASSPGGGEGQPQHF. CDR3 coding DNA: TGTGCCAGCAGCCCAGGGGGGGGCGAAGGACAGCCCCAGCATTTT.

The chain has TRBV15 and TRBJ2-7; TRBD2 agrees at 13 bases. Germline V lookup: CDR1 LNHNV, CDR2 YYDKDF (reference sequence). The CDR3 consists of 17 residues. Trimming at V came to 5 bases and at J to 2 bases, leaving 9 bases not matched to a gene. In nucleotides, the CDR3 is TGTGCCACCAGCTCAAAAGCAACTAGCGGGAGGGCCTACGAGCAGTACTTC. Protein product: CATSSKATSGRAYEQYF.